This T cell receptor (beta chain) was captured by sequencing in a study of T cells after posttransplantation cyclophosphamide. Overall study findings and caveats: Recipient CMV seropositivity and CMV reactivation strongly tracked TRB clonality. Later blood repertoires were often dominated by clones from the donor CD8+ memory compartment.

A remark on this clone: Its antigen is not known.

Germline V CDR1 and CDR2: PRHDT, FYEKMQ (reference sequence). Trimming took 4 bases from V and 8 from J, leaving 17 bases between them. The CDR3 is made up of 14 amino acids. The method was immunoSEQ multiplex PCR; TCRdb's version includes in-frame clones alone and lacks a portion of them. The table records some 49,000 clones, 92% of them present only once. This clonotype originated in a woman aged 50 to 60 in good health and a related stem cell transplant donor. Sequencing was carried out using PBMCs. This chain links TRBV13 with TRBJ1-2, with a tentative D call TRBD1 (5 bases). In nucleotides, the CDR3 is TGTGCCAGCAGCTGGACCTTAGGGGATAGGGGCTACACCTTC. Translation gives CASSWTLGDRGYTF.